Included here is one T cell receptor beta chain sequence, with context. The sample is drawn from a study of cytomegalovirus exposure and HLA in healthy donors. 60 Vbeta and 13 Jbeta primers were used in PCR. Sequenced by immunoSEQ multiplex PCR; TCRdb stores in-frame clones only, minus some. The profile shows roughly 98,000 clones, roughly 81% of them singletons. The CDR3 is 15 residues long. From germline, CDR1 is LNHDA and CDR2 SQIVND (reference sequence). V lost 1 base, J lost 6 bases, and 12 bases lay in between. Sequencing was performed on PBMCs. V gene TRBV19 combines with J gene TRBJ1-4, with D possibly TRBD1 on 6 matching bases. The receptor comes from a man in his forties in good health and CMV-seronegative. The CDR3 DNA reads TGTGCCAGTAGTATAGTGCGGACAGACGATGAAAAACTGTTTTTT. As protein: CASSIVRTDDEKLFF. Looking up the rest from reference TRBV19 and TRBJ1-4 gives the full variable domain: DGGITQSPKYLFRKEGQNVTLSCEQNLNHDAMYWYRQDPGQGLRLIYYSQIVNDFQKGDIAEGYSVSREKKESFPLTVTSAQKNPTAFYLCASSIVRTDDEKLFFGSGTQLSVL.